The 9 T cell receptor beta chains below were found in one sample sequenced in a study of T cells expressing NK-cell markers. TCRdb re-called the 5' RACE reads and gives one entry per CDR3 protein, without DNA. This repertoire includes about 460,000 distinct CDR3 sequences. Sample: blood T cells: a sorted CD56 or NKG2C T cell subset, CD4+ or CD8+ T cells, or bulk PBMC T cells (not recorded which). The receptors derive from a woman aged 45 to 65 in good health.

The CDR3 loop reads CASSWDGQGGEQFF. This chain links TRBV5-1 with TRBJ2-1; TCRdb calls TRBD1, which cannot be checked without DNA. From germline, CDR1 is SGHRS and CDR2 YFSETQ. The CDR3 extends over 14 amino acids.

This sequence joins TRBV20-1 and TRBJ2-1; TCRdb proposes TRBD1, but this gene call is untestable without DNA. Germline lookup yields CDR1 DFQATT and CDR2 SNEGSKA (reference sequence). This CDR3 contains 13 residues. The CDR3 is CSTWTGEYNEQFF.

This chain's CDR3 is CASSYLDLGQRNQPQHF. The V gene is TRBV6-6, the J gene TRBJ1-5; the D gene TCRdb calls, TRBD1, cannot be checked with no DNA. The CDR3 is made up of 17 amino acids. Germline CDR1 MNHNY, CDR2 SVGAGI (reference sequence).

The J gene is TRBJ2-3, the V gene TRBV18; TCRdb selects TRBD1, and the lack of DNA leaves this call unchecked. Germline V CDR1 and CDR2: KGHSH, LQKENI. This CDR3 is built from 17 residues. The CDR3 sequence: CASSPQGPPGGLDTQYF. Drawing the rest from reference TRBV18 and TRBJ2-3, the complete variable domain is NAGVMQNPRHLVRRRGQEARLRCSPMKGHSHVYWYRQLPEEGLKFMVYLQKENIIDESGMPKERFSAEFPKEGPSILRIQQVVRGDSAAYFCASSPQGPPGGLDTQYFGPGTRLTVL.

The chain joins TRBV7-9 to TRBJ2-1; without DNA, the TCRdb call of TRBD2 cannot be checked. The CDR3 has 17 residues. The germline V gene has CDR1 SEHNR and CDR2 FQNEAQ (reference sequence). CDR3 protein: CASSPGTSGRAGDEQFF.

V and J are TRBV12-3 or TRBV12-4 and TRBJ2-1. The CDR3 spans 11 residues. Here the CDR3 reads CASSLGHSQFF.

The V and J genes are TRBV9 and TRBJ2-6; lacking DNA, the TRBD1 call made by TCRdb goes unchecked. The length of the CDR3 is 20 residues. The germline V gene has CDR1 SGDLS and CDR2 YYNGEE. The CDR3 sequence: CASSVATRRDRGQRANVLTF.

The chain is built from TRBV29-1 and TRBJ2-7; TCRdb designates TRBD1, a call that cannot be tested without DNA. The CDR3 sequence is 15 residues long. CDR1 and CDR2 from the germline V gene are SQVTM and ANQGSEA. The CDR3 sequence: CSVPRDGAYSYEQYF.

The chain joins TRBV12-3 or TRBV12-4 to TRBJ1-4; TCRdb names TRBD1, which stays unverified in the absence of DNA. The CDR3 covers 14 residues. The CDR3 loop is CASRPSGGTGILFF.